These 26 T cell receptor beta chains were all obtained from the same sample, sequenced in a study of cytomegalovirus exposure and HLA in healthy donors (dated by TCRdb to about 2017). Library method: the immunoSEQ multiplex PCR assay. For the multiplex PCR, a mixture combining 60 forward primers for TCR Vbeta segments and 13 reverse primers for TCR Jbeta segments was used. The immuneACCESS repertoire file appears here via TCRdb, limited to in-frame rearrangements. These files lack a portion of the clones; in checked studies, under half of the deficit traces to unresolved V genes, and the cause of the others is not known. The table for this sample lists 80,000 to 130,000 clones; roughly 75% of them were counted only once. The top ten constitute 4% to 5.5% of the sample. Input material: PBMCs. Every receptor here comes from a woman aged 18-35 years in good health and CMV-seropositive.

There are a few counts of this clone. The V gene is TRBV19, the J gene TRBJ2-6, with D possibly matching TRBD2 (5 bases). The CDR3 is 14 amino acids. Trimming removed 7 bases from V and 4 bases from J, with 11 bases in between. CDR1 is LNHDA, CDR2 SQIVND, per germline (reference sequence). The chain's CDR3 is CASKADQGANVLTF. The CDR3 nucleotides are TGTGCCAGTAAAGCGGACCAGGGGGCCAACGTCCTGACTTTC.

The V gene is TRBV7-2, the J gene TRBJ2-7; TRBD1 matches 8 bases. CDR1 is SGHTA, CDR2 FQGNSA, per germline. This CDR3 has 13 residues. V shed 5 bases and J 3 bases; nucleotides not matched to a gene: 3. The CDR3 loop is CASSLTGGYEQYF. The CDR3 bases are TGTGCCAGCAGCCTAACAGGGGGCTACGAGCAGTACTTC.

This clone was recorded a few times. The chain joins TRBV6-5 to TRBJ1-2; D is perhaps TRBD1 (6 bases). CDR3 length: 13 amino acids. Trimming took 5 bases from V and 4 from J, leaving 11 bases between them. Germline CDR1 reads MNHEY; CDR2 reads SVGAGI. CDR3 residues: CASSLRDTYGYTF. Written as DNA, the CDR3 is TGTGCCAGCAGTCTCCGGGACACCTATGGCTACACCTTC.

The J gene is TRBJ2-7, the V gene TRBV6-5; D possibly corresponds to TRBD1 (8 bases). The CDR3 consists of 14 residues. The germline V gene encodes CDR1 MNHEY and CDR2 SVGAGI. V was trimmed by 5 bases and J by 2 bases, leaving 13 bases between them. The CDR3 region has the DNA TGTGCCAGCAGTATACAGGGGGGGACCTACGAGCAGTACTTC. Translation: CASSIQGGTYEQYF.

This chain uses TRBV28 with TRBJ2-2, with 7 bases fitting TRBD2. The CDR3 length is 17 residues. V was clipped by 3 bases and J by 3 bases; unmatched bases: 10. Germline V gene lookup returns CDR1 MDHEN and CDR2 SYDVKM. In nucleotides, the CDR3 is TGTGCCAGCAGTTTGAGGGATGGCGGGAGATACACCGGGGAGCTGTTTTTT. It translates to CASSLRDGGRYTGELFF.

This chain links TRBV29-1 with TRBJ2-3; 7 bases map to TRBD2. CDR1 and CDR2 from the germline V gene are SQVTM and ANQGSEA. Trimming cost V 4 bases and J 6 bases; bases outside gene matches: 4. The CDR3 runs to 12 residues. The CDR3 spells CSVAAGDDTQYF. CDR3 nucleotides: TGCAGCGTTGCCGCGGGAGATGATACGCAGTATTTT.

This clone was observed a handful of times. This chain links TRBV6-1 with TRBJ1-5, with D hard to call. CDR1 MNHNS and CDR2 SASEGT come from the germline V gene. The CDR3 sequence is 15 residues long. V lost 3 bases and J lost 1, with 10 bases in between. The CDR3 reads CASSDGGWSNQPQHF. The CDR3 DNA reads TGTGCCAGCAGTGATGGAGGGTGGAGCAATCAGCCCCAGCATTTT.

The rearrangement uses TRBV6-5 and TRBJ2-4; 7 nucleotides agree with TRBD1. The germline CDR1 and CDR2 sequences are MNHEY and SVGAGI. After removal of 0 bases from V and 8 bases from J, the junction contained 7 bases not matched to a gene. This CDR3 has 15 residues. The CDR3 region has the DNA TGTGCCAGCAGTTACTCGCTAAGGGGGCAGTACATTCAGTACTTC. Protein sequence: CASSYSLRGQYIQYF.

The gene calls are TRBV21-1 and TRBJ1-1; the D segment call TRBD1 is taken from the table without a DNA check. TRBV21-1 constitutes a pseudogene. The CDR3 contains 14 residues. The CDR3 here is CASSKGDRGTEAFF. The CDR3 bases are TGTGCCAGCAGCAAAGGAGACAGGGGCACTGAAGCTTTCTTT.

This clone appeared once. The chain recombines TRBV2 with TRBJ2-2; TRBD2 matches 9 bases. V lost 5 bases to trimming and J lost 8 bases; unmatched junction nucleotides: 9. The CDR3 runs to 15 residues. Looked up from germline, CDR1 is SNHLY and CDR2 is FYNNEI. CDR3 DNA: TGTGCCAGCAGTCTAGCGGGGATTGGGGCGGGGGAGCTGTTTTTT. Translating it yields CASSLAGIGAGELFF.

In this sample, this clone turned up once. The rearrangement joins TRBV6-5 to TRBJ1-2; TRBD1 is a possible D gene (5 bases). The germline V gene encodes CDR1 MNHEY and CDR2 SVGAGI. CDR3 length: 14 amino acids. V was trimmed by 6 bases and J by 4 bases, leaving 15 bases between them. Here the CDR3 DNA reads TGTGCCAGCAGATTATCCAGAGACAGCTATGGCTACACCTTC. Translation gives CASRLSRDSYGYTF.

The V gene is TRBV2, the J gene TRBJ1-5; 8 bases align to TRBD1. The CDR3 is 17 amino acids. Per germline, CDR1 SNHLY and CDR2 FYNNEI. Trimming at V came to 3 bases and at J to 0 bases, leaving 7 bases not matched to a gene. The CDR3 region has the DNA TGTGCCAGCAGTGAGGACAGGGTGGGATATAGCAATCAGCCCCAGCATTTT. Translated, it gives CASSEDRVGYSNQPQHF.

The CDR3 loop reads CASSPDRGTYEQYF. CDR3 in DNA: TGTGCCAGCAGCCCGGACCGGGGGACCTACGAGCAGTACTTC. The chain recombines TRBV7-3 with TRBJ2-7; maybe TRBD2 (6 bases). The germline V and J ends were trimmed by 5 bases and 2 bases, with 13 bases remaining between them. The CDR3 covers 14 residues. Germline V gene data show CDR1 as SGHTA and CDR2 as FQGTGA.

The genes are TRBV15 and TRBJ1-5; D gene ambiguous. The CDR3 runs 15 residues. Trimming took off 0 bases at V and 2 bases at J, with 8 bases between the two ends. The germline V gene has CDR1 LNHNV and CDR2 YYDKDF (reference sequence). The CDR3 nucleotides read TGTGCCACCAGCAGAGATCTTAATGGCAATCAGCCCCAGCATTTT. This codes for CATSRDLNGNQPQHF.

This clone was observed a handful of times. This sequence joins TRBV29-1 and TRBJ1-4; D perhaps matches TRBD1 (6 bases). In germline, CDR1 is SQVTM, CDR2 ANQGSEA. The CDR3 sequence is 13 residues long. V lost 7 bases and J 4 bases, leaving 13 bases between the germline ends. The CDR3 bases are TGCAGCGCCGTGACAGGCTTTAATGAAAAACTGTTTTTT. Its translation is CSAVTGFNEKLFF.

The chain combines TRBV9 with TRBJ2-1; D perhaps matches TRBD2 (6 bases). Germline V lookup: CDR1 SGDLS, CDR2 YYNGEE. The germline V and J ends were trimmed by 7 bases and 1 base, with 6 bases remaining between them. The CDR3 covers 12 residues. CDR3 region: CASAGSYNEQFF. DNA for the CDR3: TGTGCCAGCGCGGGATCCTACAATGAGCAGTTCTTC. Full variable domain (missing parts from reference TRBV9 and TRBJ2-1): DSGVTQTPKHLITATGQRVTLRCSPRSGDLSVYWYQQSLDQGLQFLIQYYNGEERAKGNILERFSAQQFPDLHSELNLSSLELGDSALYFCASAGSYNEQFFGPGTRLTVL.

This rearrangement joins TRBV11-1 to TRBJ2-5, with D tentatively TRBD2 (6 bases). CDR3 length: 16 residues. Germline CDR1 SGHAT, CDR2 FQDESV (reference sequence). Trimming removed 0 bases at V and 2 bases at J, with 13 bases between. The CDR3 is CASSLAPAGRQETQYF. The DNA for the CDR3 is TGTGCCAGCAGCTTAGCCCCAGCGGGCCGGCAAGAGACCCAGTACTTC.

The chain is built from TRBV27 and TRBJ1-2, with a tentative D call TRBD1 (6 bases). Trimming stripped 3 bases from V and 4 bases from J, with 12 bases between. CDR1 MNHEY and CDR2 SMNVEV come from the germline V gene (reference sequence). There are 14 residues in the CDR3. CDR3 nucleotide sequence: TGTGCCAGCAGTTTGGGGGCCCCAATCTATGGCTACACCTTC. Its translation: CASSLGAPIYGYTF.

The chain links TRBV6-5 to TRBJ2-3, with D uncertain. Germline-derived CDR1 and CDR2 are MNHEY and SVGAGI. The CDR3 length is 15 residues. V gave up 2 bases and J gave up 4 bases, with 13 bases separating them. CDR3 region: CASSYVGQSPDTQYF. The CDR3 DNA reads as TGTGCCAGCAGTTACGTTGGGCAGTCCCCAGATACGCAGTATTTT.

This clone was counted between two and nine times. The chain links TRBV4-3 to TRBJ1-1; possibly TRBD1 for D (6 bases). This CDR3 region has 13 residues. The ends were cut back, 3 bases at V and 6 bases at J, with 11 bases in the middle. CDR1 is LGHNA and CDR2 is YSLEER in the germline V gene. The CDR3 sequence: CASSQHRAAEAFF. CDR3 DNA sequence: TGCGCCAGCAGCCAGCACAGGGCTGCTGAAGCTTTCTTT.

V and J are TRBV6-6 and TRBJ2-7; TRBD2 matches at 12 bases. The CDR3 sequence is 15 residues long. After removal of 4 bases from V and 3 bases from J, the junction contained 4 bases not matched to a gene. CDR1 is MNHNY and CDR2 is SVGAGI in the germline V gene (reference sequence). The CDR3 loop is CASSFPTSGSYEQYF. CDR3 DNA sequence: TGTGCCAGCAGTTTCCCGACTAGCGGGAGCTACGAGCAGTACTTC.

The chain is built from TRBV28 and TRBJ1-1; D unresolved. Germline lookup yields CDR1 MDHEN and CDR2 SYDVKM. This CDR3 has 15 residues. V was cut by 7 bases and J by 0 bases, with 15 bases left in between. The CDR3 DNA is TGTGCCAGCAACTGGCGAGGGTTTATGAACACTGAAGCTTTCTTT. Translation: CASNWRGFMNTEAFF.

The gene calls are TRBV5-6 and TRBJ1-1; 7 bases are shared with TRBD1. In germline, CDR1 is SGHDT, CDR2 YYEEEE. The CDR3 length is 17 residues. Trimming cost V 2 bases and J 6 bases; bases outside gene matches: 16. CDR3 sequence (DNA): TGTGCCAGCAGCTTTTCCGGGACAGCCTATACCATCGCTGAAGCTTTCTTT. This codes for CASSFSGTAYTIAEAFF. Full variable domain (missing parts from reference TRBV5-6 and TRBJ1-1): DAGVTQSPTHLIKTRGQQVTLRCSPKSGHDTVSWYQQALGQGPQFIFQYYEEEERQRGNFPDRFSGHQFPNYSSELNVNALLLGDSALYLCASSFSGTAYTIAEAFFGQGTRLTVV.

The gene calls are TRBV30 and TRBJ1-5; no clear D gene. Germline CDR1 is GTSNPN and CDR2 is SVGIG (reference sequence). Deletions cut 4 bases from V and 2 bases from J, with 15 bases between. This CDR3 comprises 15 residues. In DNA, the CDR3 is TGTGCCTGGACCTACCCCGACCGGGGCAATCAGCCCCAGCATTTT. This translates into CAWTYPDRGNQPQHF. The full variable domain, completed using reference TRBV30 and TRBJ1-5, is SQTIHQWPATLVQPVGSPLSLECTVEGTSNPNLYWYRQAAGRGLQLLFYSVGIGQISSEVPQNLSASRPQDRQFILSSKKLLLSDSGFYLCAWTYPDRGNQPQHFGDGTRLSIL.

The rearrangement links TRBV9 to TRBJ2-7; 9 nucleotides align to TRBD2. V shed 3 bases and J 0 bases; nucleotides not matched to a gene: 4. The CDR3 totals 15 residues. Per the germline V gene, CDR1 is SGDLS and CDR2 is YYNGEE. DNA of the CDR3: TGTGCCAGCAGCGGAAATAGCGGGAGCTCCTACGAGCAGTACTTC. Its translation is CASSGNSGSSYEQYF.

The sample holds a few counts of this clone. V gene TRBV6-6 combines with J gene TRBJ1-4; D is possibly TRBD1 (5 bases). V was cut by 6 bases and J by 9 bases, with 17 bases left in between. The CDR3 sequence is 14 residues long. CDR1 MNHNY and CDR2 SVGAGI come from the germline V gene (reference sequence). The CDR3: CASSQPGAGKKLFF. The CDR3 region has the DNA TGTGCCAGCAGCCAACCAGGCGCAGGGAAAAAACTGTTTTTT.